This TCR beta chain was sequenced for a study of T cell repertoires in cytomegalovirus infection (dated by TCRdb to the late 2010s). With regard to the full study: Because public TCR beta signatures pointed to carriage of CMV infection together with the matching HLA type, the HLA type of each donor mattered for the analysis. The full study reports these points: Cumulative frequency of public TCR beta family members discriminated carriers of CMV infection plus the relevant HLA type in this cohort and an independent approximately 370-donor cohort. The ex vivo response was dominated by HLA-C-restricted CMV-specific TCR beta clonotypes, which also provided the single most frequent clonotype in two of eight donors.

V gives up 7 bases and J gives up 7 bases, and the segment between their germline ends measures 19 bases. The germline V gene yields SQVTM for CDR1 and ANQGSEA for CDR2. The CDR3 has 14 amino acids, counting the end cysteine and phenylalanine. Only the CDR3 part of the read is kept: 42 bases, read in frame from the first base. Note on this clonotype: Its binding antigen is unknown. Base-call qualities are not available, and no considerably larger clone is one nucleotide away.

TCRdb records Illumina HiSeq 1500 as the sequencer. Using fastp trimming at Q25 and MiXCR clonotype assembly, TCRdb reanalyzed the public sequencing data and kept in-frame beta chains. Every CDR3 protein is listed once, alongside the most common genes and DNA of its rows. A total of nearly 650,000 distinct CDR3 sequences appear in this sample, approximately 24% of them only once. Clones ranked in the top ten supply less than 9.5% of the sample. The sequenced sample consisted of CD8+ T cells from PBMCs. The TCR sequence derives from a human donor in good health (CMV status not recorded). Some clones in this sample may be carry-over from other donors' samples. Recombination connected TRBV29-1 to TRBJ2-2; the D gene is possibly TRBD1, with 7 bases matching. Here is the DNA: TGCAGCGCCCACACGTCGCAGGGGGGCGGGGAGCTGTTTTTT. It translates to CSAHTSQGGGELFF.